The next 9 T cell receptor beta chains were all read from a single sample in a study of control samples from healthy donors and cancer patients. The repertoire was sequenced with immunoSEQ multiplex PCR; TCRdb's copy has only in-frame clones and lacks some. Recorded for this sample: 150,000 to 200,000 clones. Sequencing was carried out using blood. These receptor sequences come from a woman aged 25 to 45 in good health.

The rearrangement joins TRBV30 to TRBJ2-7, with D possibly being TRBD2 (6 bases). There are 13 residues in the CDR3. Germline lookup yields CDR1 GTSNPN and CDR2 SVGIG (reference sequence). V lost 8 bases to trimming and J lost 2 bases, with 16 bases between them. CDR3 coding DNA: TGTGCCGCGGCAGCGGGCAGTACCTACGAGCAGTACTTC. It specifies CAAAAGSTYEQYF.

V gene TRBV6-6 combines with J gene TRBJ1-2, with D perhaps matching TRBD1 (6 bases). This CDR3 has 16 residues. Deletions cut 2 bases from V and 6 bases from J, with 19 bases between. Germline CDR1 is MNHNY and CDR2 is SVGAGI (reference sequence). In DNA, the CDR3 is TGTGCCAGCAGTTACCCCCTGGGGGGGGCGGGCGATGGCTACACCTTC. Translation: CASSYPLGGAGDGYTF.

This chain links TRBV5-6 with TRBJ1-4; no clear D gene. The CDR3 runs to 15 residues. Germline assignment: CDR1 SGHDT and CDR2 YYEEEE. V lost 0 bases and J 4 bases, leaving 10 bases between the germline ends. The chain's CDR3 is CASSLEREGNEKLFF. Written as DNA, the CDR3 is TGTGCCAGCAGCTTGGAACGAGAGGGTAATGAAAAACTGTTTTTT.

Regarding this clone: The identical CDR3 is also encoded by other nucleotide sequences in the sample. V gene TRBV7-9 combines with J gene TRBJ1-3; no definite D call. Trimming cost V 1 base and J 1 base, with 5 bases left between them. Germline-derived CDR1 and CDR2 are SEHNR and FQNEAQ (reference sequence). This CDR3 has 14 amino acids. Written as DNA, the CDR3 is TGTGCCAGCAGCTTAGTAGGGTCTGGAAACACCATATATTTT. As protein: CASSLVGSGNTIYF. The full variable domain, in which reference TRBV7-9 and TRBJ1-3 provide the parts outside the CDR3, is DTGVSQNPRHKITKRGQNVTFRCDPISEHNRLYWYRQTLGQGPEFLTYFQNEAQLEKSRLLSDRFSAERPKGSFSTLEIQRTEQGDSAMYLCASSLVGSGNTIYFGEGSWLTVV.

For this clone: The same CDR3 arises from other DNA sequences in this sample as well. The CDR3 DNA reads TGTGCCAGCAGCTTAGGGGGCAGGCCCTACGAGCAGTACTTC. Encoded protein: CASSLGGRPYEQYF. This chain uses TRBV11-2 with TRBJ2-7; D is perhaps TRBD1 (5 bases). CDR3 length: 14 residues. Per the germline V gene, CDR1 is SGHAT and CDR2 is FQNNGV. V lost 1 base, J lost 2 bases, and 9 bases lay in between.

Details on this clone: This sample also contains other DNA sequences that code for the same CDR3. The chain carries TRBV6-5 and TRBJ1-2; 9 bases agree with TRBD1. Unmatched junction bases numbered 1, after V lost 0 bases and J lost 2 bases. This CDR3 comprises 15 residues. Germline V gene lookup returns CDR1 MNHEY and CDR2 SVGAGI. The CDR3 sequence is CASSYSGTGNYGYTF. The CDR3 DNA reads as TGTGCCAGCAGTTACTCCGGGACAGGGAACTATGGCTACACCTTC.

V usage is TRBV18 and J usage is TRBJ2-2; TRBD1 aligns across 9 bases. Trimming cost V 1 base and J 0 bases; bases outside gene matches: 12. Germline CDR1 KGHSH, CDR2 LQKENI. The CDR3 is 20 amino acids. CDR3 nucleotide sequence: TGTGCCAGCTCACCACTGGACAGGGGATCTTATCGATCGAACACCGGGGAGCTGTTTTTT. It yields the protein CASSPLDRGSYRSNTGELFF.

The chain joins TRBV9 to TRBJ1-2; the match to TRBD1 covers 7 bases. V trimming: 3 bases; J trimming: 2 bases; junction bases outside the gene matches: 1. The CDR3 length is 13 residues. Germline CDR1 reads SGDLS; CDR2 reads YYNGEE. The CDR3 DNA sequence: TGTGCCAGCAGCGAGGGACAGAACTATGGCTACACCTTC. Its translation: CASSEGQNYGYTF.

The chain joins TRBV28 to TRBJ2-7, with a tentative D call TRBD2 (6 bases). This CDR3 has 13 amino acids. Deletions cut 3 bases from V and 7 bases from J, with 13 bases between. CDR1 is MDHEN, CDR2 SYDVKM, per germline. This chain's CDR3 is CASSFIGGWEQYF. CDR3 DNA: TGTGCCAGCAGTTTCATTGGAGGGTGGGAGCAGTACTTC.